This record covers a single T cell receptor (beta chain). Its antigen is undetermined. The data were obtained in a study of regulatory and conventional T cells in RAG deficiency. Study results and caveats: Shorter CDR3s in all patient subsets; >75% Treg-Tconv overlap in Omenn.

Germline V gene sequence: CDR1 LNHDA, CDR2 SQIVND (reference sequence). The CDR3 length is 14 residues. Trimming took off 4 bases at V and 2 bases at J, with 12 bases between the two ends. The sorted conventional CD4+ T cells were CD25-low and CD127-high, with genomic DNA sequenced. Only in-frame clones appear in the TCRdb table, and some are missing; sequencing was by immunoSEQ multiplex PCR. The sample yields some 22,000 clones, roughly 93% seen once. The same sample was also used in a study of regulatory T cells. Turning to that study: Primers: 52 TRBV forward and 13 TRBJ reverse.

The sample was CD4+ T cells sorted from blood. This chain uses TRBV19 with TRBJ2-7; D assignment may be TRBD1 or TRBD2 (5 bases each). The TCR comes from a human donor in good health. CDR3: CASSKGPSTYEQYF. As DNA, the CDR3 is TGTGCCAGTAGTAAGGGACCCTCCACCTACGAGCAGTACTTC. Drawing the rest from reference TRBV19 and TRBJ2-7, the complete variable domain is DGGITQSPKYLFRKEGQNVTLSCEQNLNHDAMYWYRQDPGQGLRLIYYSQIVNDFQKGDIAEGYSVSREKKESFPLTVTSAQKNPTAFYLCASSKGPSTYEQYFGPGTRLTVT.